This is a list of T cell receptor beta chains from one sample in a study of OX40 agonist ivuxolimab in advanced cancers. TCRdb's table, derived via immunoSEQ multiplex PCR, lists solely in-frame clones and lacks some. Of tens of thousands of clones listed, 91% were seen once; the top ten hold 2.6%. The starting material was CD4+ or CD8+ T cells sorted from blood, obtained in a trial of the OX40 agonist ivuxolimab. Receptor source: an adult with an advanced solid tumor such as melanoma, head and neck, liver or kidney cancer. The CDR3 runs from the conserved cysteine through the conserved F or W. D genes are given only for firm matches. Size tells how often a clone was seen (once, few, many) or the class of an expanded clone, and some rows leave it out.

v_call	d_call	clone_size	j_call	cdr3_nt	cdr3_aa
TRBV18	-	-	TRBJ1-1	TGTGCCAGCTCCCCATCGGAGAACACTGAAGCTTTCTTT	CASSPSENTEAFF
TRBV28	-	-	TRBJ1-1	TGTGCCAGCAGTTTATACAGCTTGAACACTGAAGCTTTCTTT	CASSLYSLNTEAFF
TRBV28	-	-	TRBJ2-1	TGTGCCAGCAACTTAGCCGTGGGAGTAGCGGACTACAATGAGCAGTTCTTC	CASNLAVGVADYNEQFF
TRBV7-9	-	once	TRBJ2-7	TGTGCCAGCAGCTCGAACGGAGGGGTGCAGTACTTC	CASSSNGGVQYF
TRBV5-1	TRBD1	-	TRBJ1-5	TGCGCCAGCAGAGCTGGGACAGGGGGCTTAAGCAATCAGCCCCAGCATTTT	CASRAGTGGLSNQPQHF
TRBV2	-	-	TRBJ2-5	TGTGCCAGCAGTGATATTCGGGAGACCCAGTACTTC	CASSDIRETQYF
TRBV4-1	-	-	TRBJ2-2	TGCGCCAGCAGCCAAGATACAGGGAACAGGGAGCTGTTTTTT	CASSQDTGNRELFF
TRBV5-1	TRBD1	-	TRBJ1-3	TGCGCCAGCAGCCTGACAGGGAACTCTGGAAACACCATATATTTT	CASSLTGNSGNTIYF
TRBV29-1	-	-	TRBJ1-2	TGCAGCGTTGGAGACTCAGAGAATGGCTACACCTTC	CSVGDSENGYTF
TRBV30	-	-	TRBJ1-4	TGTGCCTGGAGCGAGGTATCAACTAATGAAAAACTGTTTTTT	CAWSEVSTNEKLFF
TRBV5-4	-	-	TRBJ1-2	TGTGCCAGCAGCTTGTGGACAGTGAACTATGGCTACACCTTC	CASSLWTVNYGYTF
TRBV10-1	-	-	TRBJ1-1	TGCGCCAGCAGTGAGGGAAGGGGGTCTGAAACAAGCAGCACTGAAGCTTTCTTT	CASSEGRGSETSSTEAFF
TRBV6-6	TRBD2	once	TRBJ2-6	TGTGCCAGCAGTCTAGCGGGAACCGGGGCCAACGTCCTGACTTTC	CASSLAGTGANVLTF
TRBV9	-	-	TRBJ1-1	TGTGCCAGCAGCAGTCCAGGGTGGGGGATGAACACTGAAGCTTTCTTT	CASSSPGWGMNTEAFF